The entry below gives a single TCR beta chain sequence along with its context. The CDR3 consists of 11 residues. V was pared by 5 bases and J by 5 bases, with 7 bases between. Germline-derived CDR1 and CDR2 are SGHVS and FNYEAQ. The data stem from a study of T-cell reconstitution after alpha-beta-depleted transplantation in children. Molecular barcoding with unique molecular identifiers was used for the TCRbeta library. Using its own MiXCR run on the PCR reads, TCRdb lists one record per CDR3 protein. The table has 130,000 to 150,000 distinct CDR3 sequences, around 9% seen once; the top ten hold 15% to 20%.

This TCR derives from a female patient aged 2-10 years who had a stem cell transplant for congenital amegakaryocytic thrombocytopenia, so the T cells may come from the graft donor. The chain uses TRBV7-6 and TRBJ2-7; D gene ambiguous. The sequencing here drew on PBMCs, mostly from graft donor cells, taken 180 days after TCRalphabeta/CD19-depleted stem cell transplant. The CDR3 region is CASSLGDEQYF. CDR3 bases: TGTGCCAGCAGCCTCGGAGACGAGCAGTACTTC.